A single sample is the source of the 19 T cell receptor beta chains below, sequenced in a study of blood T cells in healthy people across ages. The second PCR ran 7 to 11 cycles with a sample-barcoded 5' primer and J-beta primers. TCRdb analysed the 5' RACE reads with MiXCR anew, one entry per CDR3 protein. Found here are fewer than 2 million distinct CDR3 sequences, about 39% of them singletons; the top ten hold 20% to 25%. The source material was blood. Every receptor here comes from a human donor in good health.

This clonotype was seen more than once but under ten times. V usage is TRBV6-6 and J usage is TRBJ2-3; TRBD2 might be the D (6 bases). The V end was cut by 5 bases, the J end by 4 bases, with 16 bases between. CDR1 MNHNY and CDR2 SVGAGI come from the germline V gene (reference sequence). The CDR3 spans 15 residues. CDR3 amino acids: CASSAGDPGADTQYF. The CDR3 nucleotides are TGTGCCAGCAGTGCGGGCGATCCGGGGGCAGATACGCAGTATTTT.

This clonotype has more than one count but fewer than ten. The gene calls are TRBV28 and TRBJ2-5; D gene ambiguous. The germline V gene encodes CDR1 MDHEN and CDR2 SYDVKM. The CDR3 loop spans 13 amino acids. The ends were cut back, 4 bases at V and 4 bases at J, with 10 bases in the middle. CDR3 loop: CASSYLAPETQYF. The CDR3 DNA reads TGTGCCAGCAGTTATCTGGCCCCAGAGACCCAGTACTTC.

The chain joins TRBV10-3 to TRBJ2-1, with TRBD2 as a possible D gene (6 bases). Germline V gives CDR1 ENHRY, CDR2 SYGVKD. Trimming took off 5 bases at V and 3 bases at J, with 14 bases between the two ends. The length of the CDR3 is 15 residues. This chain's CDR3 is CAISTPGLVYNEQFF. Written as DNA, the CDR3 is TGTGCCATCAGTACCCCGGGACTCGTCTACAATGAGCAGTTCTTC.

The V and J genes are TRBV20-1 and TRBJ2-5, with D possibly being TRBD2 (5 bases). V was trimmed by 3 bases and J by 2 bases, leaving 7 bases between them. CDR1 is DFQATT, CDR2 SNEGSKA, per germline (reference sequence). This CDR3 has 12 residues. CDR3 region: CSASWRQETQYF. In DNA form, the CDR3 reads TGCAGTGCTAGTTGGAGGCAAGAGACCCAGTACTTC.

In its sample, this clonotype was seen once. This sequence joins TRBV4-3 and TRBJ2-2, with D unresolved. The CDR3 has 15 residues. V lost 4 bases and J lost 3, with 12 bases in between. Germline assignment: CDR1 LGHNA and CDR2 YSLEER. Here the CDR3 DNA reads TGCGCCAGCAGCCCTCGGCCACAATACACCGGGGAGCTGTTTTTT. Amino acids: CASSPRPQYTGELFF.

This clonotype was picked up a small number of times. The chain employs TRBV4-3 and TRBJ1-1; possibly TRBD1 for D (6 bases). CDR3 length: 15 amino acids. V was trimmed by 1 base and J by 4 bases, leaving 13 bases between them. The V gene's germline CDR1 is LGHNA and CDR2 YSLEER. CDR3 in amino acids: CASSQARNRVTEAFF. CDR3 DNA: TGCGCCAGCAGCCAAGCTAGGAACAGGGTCACTGAAGCTTTCTTT.

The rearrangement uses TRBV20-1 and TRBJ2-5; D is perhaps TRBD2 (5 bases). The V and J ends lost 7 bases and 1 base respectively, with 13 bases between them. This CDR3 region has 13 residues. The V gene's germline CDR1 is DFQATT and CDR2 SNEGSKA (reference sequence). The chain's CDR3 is CSGSPGFQETQYF. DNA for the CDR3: TGCAGTGGATCACCGGGGTTCCAAGAGACCCAGTACTTC.

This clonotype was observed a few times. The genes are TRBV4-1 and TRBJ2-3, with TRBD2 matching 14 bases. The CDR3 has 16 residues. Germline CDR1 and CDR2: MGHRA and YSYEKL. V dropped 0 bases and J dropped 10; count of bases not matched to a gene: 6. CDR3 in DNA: TGCGCCAGCAGCCAAGACGGACTAGCGGGGGGCCGTCCGCAGTATTTT. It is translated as CASSQDGLAGGRPQYF.

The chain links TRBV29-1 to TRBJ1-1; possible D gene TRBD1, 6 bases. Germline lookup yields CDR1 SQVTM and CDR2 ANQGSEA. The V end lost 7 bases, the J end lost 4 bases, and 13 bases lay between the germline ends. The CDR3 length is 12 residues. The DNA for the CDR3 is TGCAGCGCCGTGACGGACAGCACTGAAGCTTTCTTT. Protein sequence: CSAVTDSTEAFF.

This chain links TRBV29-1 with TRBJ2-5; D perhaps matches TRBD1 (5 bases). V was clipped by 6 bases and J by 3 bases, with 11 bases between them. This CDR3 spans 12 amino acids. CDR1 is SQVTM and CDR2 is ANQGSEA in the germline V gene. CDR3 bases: TGCAGCGTAGCGCAGGACAAAGAGACCCAGTACTTC. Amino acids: CSVAQDKETQYF.

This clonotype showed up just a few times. The chain's CDR3 is CNPRGGRGQETQYF. The CDR3 nucleotides read TGCAACCCCAGAGGGGGACGGGGACAAGAGACCCAGTACTTC. The V gene is TRBV29-1, the J gene TRBJ2-5, with D perhaps TRBD1 (6 bases). The germline V gene has CDR1 SQVTM and CDR2 ANQGSEA. The CDR3 extends over 14 amino acids. The entire variable domain, with the rest obtained from reference TRBV29-1 and TRBJ2-5, is as follows: SAVISQKPSRDICQRGTSLTIQCQVDSQVTMMFWYRQQPGQSLTLIATANQGSEATYESGFVIDKFPISRPNLTFSTLTVSNMSPEDSSIYLCNPRGGRGQETQYFGPGTRLLVL.

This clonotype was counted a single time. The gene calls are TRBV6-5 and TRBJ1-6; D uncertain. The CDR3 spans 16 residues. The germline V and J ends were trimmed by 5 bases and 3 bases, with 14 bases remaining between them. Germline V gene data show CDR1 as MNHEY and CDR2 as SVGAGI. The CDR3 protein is CASSPRRSNYNSPLHF. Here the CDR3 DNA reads TGTGCCAGCAGTCCACGGCGGTCGAACTATAATTCACCCCTCCACTTT.

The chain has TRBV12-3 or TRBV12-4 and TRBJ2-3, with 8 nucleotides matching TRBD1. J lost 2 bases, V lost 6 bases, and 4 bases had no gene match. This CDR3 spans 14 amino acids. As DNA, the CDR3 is TGTGCCAGCAGCCGGGACAGGTACACAGATACGCAGTATTTT. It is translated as CASSRDRYTDTQYF.

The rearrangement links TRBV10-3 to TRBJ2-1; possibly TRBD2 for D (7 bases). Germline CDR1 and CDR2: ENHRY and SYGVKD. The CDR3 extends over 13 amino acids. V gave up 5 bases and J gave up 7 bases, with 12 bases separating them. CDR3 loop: CAISPKGGNEQFF. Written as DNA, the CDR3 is TGTGCCATCAGTCCCAAGGGGGGGAATGAGCAGTTCTTC.

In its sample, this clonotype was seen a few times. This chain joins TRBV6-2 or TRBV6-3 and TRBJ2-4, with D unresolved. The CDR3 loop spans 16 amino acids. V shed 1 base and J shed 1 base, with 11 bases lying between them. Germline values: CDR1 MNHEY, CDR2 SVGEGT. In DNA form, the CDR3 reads TGTGCCAGCAGTTACTGGGGTGCACCTGCCAAAAACATTCAGTACTTC. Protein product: CASSYWGAPAKNIQYF.

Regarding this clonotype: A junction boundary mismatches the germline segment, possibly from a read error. Here the CDR3 DNA reads TGCAGCGTGGGAGGGACAGCGGAGGGTGGCTGCACCTTC. Its protein is CSVGGTAEGGCTF. The chain combines TRBV29-1 with TRBJ1-2; 7 nucleotides line up with TRBD1. CDR3 length: 13 amino acids. CDR1 is SQVTM, CDR2 ANQGSEA, per germline.

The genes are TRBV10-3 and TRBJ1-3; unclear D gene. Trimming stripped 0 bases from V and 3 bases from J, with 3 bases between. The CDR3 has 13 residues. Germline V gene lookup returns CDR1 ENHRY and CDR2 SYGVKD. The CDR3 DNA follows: TGTGCCATCAGTGAGTCTGATGGAAACACCATATATTTT. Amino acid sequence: CAISESDGNTIYF.

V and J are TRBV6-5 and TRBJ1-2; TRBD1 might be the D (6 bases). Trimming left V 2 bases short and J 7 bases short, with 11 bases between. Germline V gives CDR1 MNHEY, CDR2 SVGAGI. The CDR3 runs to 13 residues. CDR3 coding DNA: TGTGCCAGCAGTTACGGGGCAGGGGTTGGCTACACCTTC. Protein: CASSYGAGVGYTF.

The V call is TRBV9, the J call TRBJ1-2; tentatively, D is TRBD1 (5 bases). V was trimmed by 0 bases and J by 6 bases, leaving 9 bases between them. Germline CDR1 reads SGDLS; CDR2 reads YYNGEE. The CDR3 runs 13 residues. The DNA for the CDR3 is TGTGCCAGCAGCGTAGCCGGGACGCATGGCTACACCTTC. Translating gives CASSVAGTHGYTF.